The clone carrying this TCR beta chain was detected many times. The antigen is unknown. The data were produced by immunoSEQ multiplex PCR, yet TCRdb's version contains in-frame clones alone and is incomplete. Of approximately 8,600 clones detected, about half appear once; the ten largest clones hold over 5%. These data originate in a study of Tregs in tolerant kidney transplant recipients. Study-wide points: Validation in larger populations is needed because few patients were studied.

CDR1 and CDR2 (germline): SNHLY, FYNNEI. The CDR3 runs to 15 residues. V was clipped by 6 bases and J by 7 bases, with 18 bases between them. Sequencing was carried out using CD4+ T cells from blood cultured with allogeneic cells. The V call is TRBV2, the J call TRBJ1-4, with no clear D. The clonotype originates from a human donor in good health. This CDR3 is CASRPPLTLGEKLFF. The CDR3 bases are TGTGCCAGCAGACCGCCGCTGACCCTCGGTGAAAAACTGTTTTTT.